This T cell receptor (beta chain) stems from a study of OX40 agonist ivuxolimab in advanced cancers. Looking at the study overall: Administration of intravenous ivuxolimab to patients occurred every 2 weeks at 0.01 to 10 mg/kg. Study-wide results and limits: With doses of 0.1 to 3.0 mg/kg, CD4+ and CD8+ blood T cells had undergone clonal expansion by week 6.

The repertoire was sequenced with immunoSEQ multiplex PCR; TCRdb's copy has only in-frame clones and lacks some. Of tens of thousands of clones listed, 88% are singletons. Germline loops: CDR1 SGHRS, CDR2 YFSETQ. Trimming removed 4 bases from V and 6 bases from J, with 18 bases in between. The CDR3 sequence is 15 residues long. Worth noting for this clone: The antigen is undetermined.

The chain is built from TRBV5-1 and TRBJ2-3; a weak D match, TRBD1 (6 bases). This clonotype was sampled from an adult with an advanced solid tumor such as melanoma, head and neck, liver or kidney cancer. The source material was CD4+ or CD8+ T cells sorted from blood, sampled in a trial of the OX40 agonist ivuxolimab. CDR3 region: CASSRDRQAGDTQYF. The CDR3, as DNA: TGCGCCAGCAGCCGCGATCGACAGGCTGGGGATACGCAGTATTTT.